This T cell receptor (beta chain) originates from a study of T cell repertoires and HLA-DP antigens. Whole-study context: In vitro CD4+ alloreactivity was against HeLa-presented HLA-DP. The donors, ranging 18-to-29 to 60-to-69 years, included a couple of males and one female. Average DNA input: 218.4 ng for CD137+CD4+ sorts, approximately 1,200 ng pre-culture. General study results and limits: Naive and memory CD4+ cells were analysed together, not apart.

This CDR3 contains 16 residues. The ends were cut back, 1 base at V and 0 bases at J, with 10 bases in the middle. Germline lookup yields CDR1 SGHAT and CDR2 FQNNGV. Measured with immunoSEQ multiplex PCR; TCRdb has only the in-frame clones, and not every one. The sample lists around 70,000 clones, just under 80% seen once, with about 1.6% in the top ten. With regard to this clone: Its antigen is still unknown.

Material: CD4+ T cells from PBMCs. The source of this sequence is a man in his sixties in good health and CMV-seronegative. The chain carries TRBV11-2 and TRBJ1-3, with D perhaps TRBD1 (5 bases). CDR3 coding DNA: TGTGCCAGCAGCTTAGGAGGGGCTAGCTCTGGAAACACCATATATTTT. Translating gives CASSLGGASSGNTIYF.